The 4 T cell receptor beta chains given below trace back to one sample, sequenced in a study of T cells in Graves' hyperthyroidism and ophthalmopathy. Authors of the study amplified TCR beta CDR3 regions from RNA transcripts. The HTBI primer set served for first-round RT-PCR of the TCR CDR3. One entry per CDR3 protein results from TCRdb running MiXCR on the multiplex PCR reads. Counted here are a few hundred thousand distinct CDR3 sequences, roughly a fifth occurring once; the ten biggest clones make up 35% to 45%. The sequenced sample was blood. Receptor source: a man aged 45 to 65 with Graves' ophthalmopathy.

This clonotype came up many times. This sequence joins TRBV27 and TRBJ2-7; 7 nucleotides align to TRBD2. CDR3 size: 16 residues. V lost 3 bases, J lost 2 bases, and 10 bases stayed unmatched. Germline V gene lookup returns CDR1 MNHEY and CDR2 SMNVEV (reference sequence). The DNA of the CDR3 is TGTGCCAGCAGTTTGGGCTCCGGGACTACCGCCTACGAGCAGTACTTC. This gives the protein CASSLGSGTTAYEQYF.

As to this clonotype: A much larger clone differs by one base, so this may be a read error. The rearrangement uses TRBV7-9 and TRBJ2-7; D call uncertain. This CDR3 spans 13 amino acids. Germline lookup yields CDR1 SEHNR and CDR2 FQNEAQ (reference sequence). Written as DNA, the CDR3 is TGTGCCGGCAGCCCGTCCTTCTCCTACGAGCAGTACTTC. This sequence encodes CAGSPSFSYEQYF.

In this sample, this clonotype turned up many times. This chain joins TRBV11-2 and TRBJ2-1; the match to TRBD1 covers 11 bases. Trimming took 3 bases from V and 9 from J; bases not matched to a gene: 10. Germline CDR1 SGHAT, CDR2 FQNNGV. This CDR3 has 16 amino acids. Here the CDR3 DNA reads TGTGCCAGCAGCTTGATCAGGGGACAGGGGGTAGGTGAGCAGTTCTTC. Translation gives CASSLIRGQGVGEQFF.

At least ten counts were recorded for this clonotype. This chain uses TRBV5-1 with TRBJ1-1; TRBD1 agrees at 7 bases. This CDR3 contains 17 residues. Germline values: CDR1 SGHRS, CDR2 YFSETQ. V lost 3 bases, J lost 1 base, and 12 bases stayed unmatched. The CDR3 sequence is CASSSYYKRQGNTEAFF. The DNA for the CDR3 is TGCGCCAGCAGCTCATACTACAAGAGACAGGGGAACACTGAAGCTTTCTTT.